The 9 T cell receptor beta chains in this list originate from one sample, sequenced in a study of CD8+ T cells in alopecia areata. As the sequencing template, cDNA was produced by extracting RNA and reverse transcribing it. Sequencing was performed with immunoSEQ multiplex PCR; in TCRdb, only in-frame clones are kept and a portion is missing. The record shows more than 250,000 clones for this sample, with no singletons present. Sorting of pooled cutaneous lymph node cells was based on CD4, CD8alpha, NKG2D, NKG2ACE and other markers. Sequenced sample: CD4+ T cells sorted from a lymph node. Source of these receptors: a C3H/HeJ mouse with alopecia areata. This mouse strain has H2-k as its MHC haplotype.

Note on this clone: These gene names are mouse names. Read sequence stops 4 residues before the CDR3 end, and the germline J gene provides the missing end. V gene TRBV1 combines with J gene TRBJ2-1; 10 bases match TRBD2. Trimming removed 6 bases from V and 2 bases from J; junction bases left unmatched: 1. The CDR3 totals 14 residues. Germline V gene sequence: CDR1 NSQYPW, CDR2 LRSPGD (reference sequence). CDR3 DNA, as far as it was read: TGCACCTGCAGAGACTGGGGGGACTATGCT. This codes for CTCRDWGDYA. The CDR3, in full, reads CTCRDWGDYAEQFF.

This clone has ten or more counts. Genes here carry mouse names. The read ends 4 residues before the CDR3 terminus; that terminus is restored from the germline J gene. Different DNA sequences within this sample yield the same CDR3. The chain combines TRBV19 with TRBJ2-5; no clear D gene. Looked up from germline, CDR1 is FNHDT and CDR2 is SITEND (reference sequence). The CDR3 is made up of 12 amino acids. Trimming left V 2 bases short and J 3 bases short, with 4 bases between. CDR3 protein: CASSIQQDTQYF. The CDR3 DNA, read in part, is TGTGCCAGCAGTATCCAGCAAGAC.

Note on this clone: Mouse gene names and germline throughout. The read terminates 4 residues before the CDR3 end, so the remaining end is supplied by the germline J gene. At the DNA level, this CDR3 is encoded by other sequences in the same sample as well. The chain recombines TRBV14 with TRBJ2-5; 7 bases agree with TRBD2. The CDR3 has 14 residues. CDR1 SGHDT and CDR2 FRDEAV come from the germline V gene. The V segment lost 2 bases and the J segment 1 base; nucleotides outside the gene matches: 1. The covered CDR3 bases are TGTGCCAGCAGTTTGGGGGGGGACCAAGAC. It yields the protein CASSLGGDQD. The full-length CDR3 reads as CASSLGGDQDTQYF.

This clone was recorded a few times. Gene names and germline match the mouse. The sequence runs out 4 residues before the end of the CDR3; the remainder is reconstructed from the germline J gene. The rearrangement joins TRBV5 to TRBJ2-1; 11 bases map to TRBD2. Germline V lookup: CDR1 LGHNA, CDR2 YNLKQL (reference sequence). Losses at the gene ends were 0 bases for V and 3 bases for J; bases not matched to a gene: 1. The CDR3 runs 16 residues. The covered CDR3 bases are TGTGCCAGCAGCCAAGATGGACTGGGGGGCTATGCT. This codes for CASSQDGLGGYA. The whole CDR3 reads CASSQDGLGGYAEQFF.

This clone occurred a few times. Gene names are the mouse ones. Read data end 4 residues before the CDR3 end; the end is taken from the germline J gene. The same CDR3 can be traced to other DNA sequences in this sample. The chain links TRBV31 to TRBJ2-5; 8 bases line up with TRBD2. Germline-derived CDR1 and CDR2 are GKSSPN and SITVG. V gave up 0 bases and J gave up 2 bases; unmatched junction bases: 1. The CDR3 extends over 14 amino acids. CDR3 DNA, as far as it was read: TGTGCCTGGAGTCTTTGGGGGGGCCAAGAC. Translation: CAWSLWGGQD. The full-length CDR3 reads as CAWSLWGGQDTQYF.

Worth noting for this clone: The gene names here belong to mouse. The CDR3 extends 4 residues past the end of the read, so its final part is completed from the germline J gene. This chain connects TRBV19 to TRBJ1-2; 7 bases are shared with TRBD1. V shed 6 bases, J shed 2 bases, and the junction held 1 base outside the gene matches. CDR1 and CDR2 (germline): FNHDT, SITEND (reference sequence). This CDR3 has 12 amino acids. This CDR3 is CASKTGNSDYTF. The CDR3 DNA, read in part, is TGTGCCAGCAAGACAGGGAACTCC.

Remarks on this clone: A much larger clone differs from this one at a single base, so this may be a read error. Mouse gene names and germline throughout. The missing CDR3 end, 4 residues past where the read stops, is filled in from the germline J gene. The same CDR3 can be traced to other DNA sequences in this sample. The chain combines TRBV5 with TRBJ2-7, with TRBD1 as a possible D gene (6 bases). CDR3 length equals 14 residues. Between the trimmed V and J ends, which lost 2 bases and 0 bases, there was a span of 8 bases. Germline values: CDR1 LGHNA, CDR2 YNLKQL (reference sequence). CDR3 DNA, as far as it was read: TGTGCCAGCAGCCAAAGGGACATCTCCTAT. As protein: CASSQRDISY. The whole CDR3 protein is CASSQRDISYEQYF.

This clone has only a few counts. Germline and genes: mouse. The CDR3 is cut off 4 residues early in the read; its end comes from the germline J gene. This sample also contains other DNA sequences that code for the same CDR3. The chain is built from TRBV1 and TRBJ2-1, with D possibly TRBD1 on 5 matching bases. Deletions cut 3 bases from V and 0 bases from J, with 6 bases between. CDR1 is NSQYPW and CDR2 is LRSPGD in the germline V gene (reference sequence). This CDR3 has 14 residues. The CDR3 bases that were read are TGCACCTGCAGTGCCGACAGTAACTATGCT. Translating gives CTCSADSNYA. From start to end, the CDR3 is CTCSADSNYAEQFF.

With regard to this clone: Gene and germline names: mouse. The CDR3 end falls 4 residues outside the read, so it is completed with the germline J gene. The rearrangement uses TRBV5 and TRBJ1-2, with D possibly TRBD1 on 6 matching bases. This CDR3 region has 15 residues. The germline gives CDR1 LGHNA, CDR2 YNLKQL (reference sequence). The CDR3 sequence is CASSPQTGGAPDYTF. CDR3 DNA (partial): TGTGCCAGCAGCCCTCAGACTGGGGGGGCTCCC.